What follows are 27 T cell receptor beta chains derived from one specimen sequenced in a study of CD8+ T cells in alopecia areata. Once RNA had been extracted, it was reverse transcribed into cDNA to act as the sequencing template. Assay used: immunoSEQ multiplex PCR; TCRdb lists only in-frame clones, some missing. The table has 150,000 to 200,000 clones, about 63% seen once. Here the sequenced sample was CD4+ T cells sorted from blood, taken at week 0. The receptors were sampled from a human donor with alopecia areata.

In this sample, this clone turned up once. The V and J genes are TRBV11-3 and TRBJ2-7; perhaps TRBD2 as D (6 bases). Trimming pared 4 bases from V and 5 bases from J, leaving 18 bases between. The CDR3 consists of 15 residues. Germline lookup yields CDR1 SGHNT and CDR2 YENEEA. CDR3 sequence (DNA): TGTGCCAGCAGCTCTCCCGGGGCAGGGAGGCACGAGCAGTACTTC. The encoded protein is CASSSPGAGRHEQYF.

This chain connects TRBV2 to TRBJ1-1, with unresolved D. This CDR3 comprises 15 residues. Germline CDR1 and CDR2: SNHLY and FYNNEI. Trimming shortened V by 5 bases and J by 3 bases, and 16 bases separated the two germline ends. CDR3 bases: TGTGCCAGCAGTCTAAGCCTCGTTGGTGACACTGAAGCTTTCTTT. This sequence encodes CASSLSLVGDTEAFF.

The chain couples TRBV29-1 to TRBJ1-5; D gene unclear. Germline V gene sequence: CDR1 SQVTM, CDR2 ANQGSEA. The CDR3 runs 12 residues. Trimming took 6 bases from V and 7 from J, leaving 13 bases between them. The CDR3 here is CSVVAGGQPQHF. CDR3 coding DNA: TGCAGCGTGGTTGCGGGTGGGCAGCCCCAGCATTTT.

This clone occurred a few times. The junction departs from the called germline gene at one end, perhaps through a read error. The chain combines TRBV19 with TRBJ1-4; no clear D. This CDR3 has 14 residues. The germline CDR1 and CDR2 sequences are LNHDA and SQIVND (reference sequence). The CDR3 bases are TGTGCCAGTAGTGAAAGTAGGTTAAGGGCGTCACACTCCTTT. Its translation: CASSESRLRASHSF. Based on the CDR3 plus reference TRBV19 and TRBJ1-4, the full variable domain is DGGITQSPKYLFRKEGQNVTLSCEQNLNHDAMYWYRQDPGQGLRLIYYSQIVNDFQKGDIAEGYSVSREKKESFPLTVTSAQKNPTAFYLCASSESRLRASHSFGSGTQLSVL.

The chain employs TRBV10-3 and TRBJ2-3; possibly TRBD2 for D (5 bases). Germline CDR1 reads ENHRY; CDR2 reads SYGVKD. This CDR3 spans 10 amino acids. The V and J ends lost 10 bases and 6 bases respectively, with 8 bases between them. DNA of the CDR3: TGTGCCAGCCGAGGGGATACGCAGTATTTT. Translation: CASRGDTQYF.

This clone has a handful of counts. The genes are TRBV25-1 and TRBJ2-7; 7 bases are a match to TRBD1. The V and J ends lost 5 bases and 4 bases, in that order; junction bases with no gene match: 2. There are 12 residues in the CDR3. Looked up from germline, CDR1 is MGHDK and CDR2 is SYGVNS. The CDR3 here is CASSLQGYEQYF. The CDR3 bases are TGTGCCAGCAGTCTACAGGGGTACGAGCAGTACTTC.

J is TRBJ1-6 and V is TRBV9; 9 bases are shared with TRBD1. The germline V gene encodes CDR1 SGDLS and CDR2 YYNGEE. V was pared by 3 bases and J by 10 bases, with 8 bases of the junction left unmatched. This CDR3 comprises 15 residues. CDR3 sequence reads: CASSAGRDRASPLHF. CDR3 DNA: TGTGCCAGCAGCGCGGGCCGGGACAGGGCCTCACCCCTCCACTTT.

The chain recombines TRBV30 with TRBJ1-2; D not certain. The V gene's germline CDR1 is GTSNPN and CDR2 SVGIG (reference sequence). Trimming stripped 4 bases from V and 6 bases from J, with 18 bases between. The CDR3 loop spans 14 amino acids. The DNA for the CDR3 is TGTGCCTGGATCCCGCCAGCGGCTAAGGATGGCTACACCTTC. The encoded protein is CAWIPPAAKDGYTF.

The CDR3 region is CASSERGVGTDTQYF. The CDR3 nucleotides are TGTGCCAGCAGTGAGCGAGGGGTCGGCACAGATACGCAGTATTTT. The V and J genes are TRBV2 and TRBJ2-3; D may correspond to TRBD1 or TRBD2 (5 bases each). The CDR3 runs 15 residues. CDR1 and CDR2 from the germline V gene are SNHLY and FYNNEI. V was trimmed by 3 bases and J by 1 base, leaving 11 bases between them.

V usage is TRBV5-6 and J usage is TRBJ2-4, with a tentative D call TRBD2 (6 bases). The CDR3 spans 16 residues. Trimming cost V 1 base and J 5 bases, with 16 bases left between them. Germline CDR1 SGHDT, CDR2 YYEEEE. In nucleotides, the CDR3 is TGTGCCAGCAGCTTGTATGTCCCGAGGAGGGAAAACATTCAGTACTTC. Amino acid sequence: CASSLYVPRRENIQYF.

This clone was detected a few times. The chain combines TRBV29-1 with TRBJ2-5, with 10 bases that match TRBD2. The V gene's germline CDR1 is SQVTM and CDR2 ANQGSEA. V lost 4 bases to trimming and J lost 5 bases; unmatched junction nucleotides: 7. This CDR3 is 14 amino acids long. The CDR3 region is CSVVGAGGFETQYF. As DNA, the CDR3 is TGCAGCGTTGTCGGAGCGGGGGGGTTTGAGACCCAGTACTTC.

In its sample, this clone was seen a few times. The chain joins TRBV4-2 to TRBJ1-5; D is undetermined. CDR1 and CDR2 from the germline V gene are LGHNA and YNFKEQ. The CDR3 length is 15 residues. The germline V and J ends were trimmed by 1 base and 9 bases, with 16 bases remaining between them. CDR3 bases: TGTGCCAGCAGCCAAGGCGATTCGAGAGTAGGGCCCCAGCATTTT. Amino acid sequence: CASSQGDSRVGPQHF.

The chain uses TRBV30 and TRBJ2-5; D might be TRBD1 (6 bases). The CDR3 has 13 residues. The V gene's germline CDR1 is GTSNPN and CDR2 SVGIG (reference sequence). V lost 0 bases to trimming and J lost 5 bases, with 10 bases between them. The CDR3: CAWSVQGRETQYF. DNA for the CDR3: TGTGCCTGGAGTGTACAGGGTCGGGAGACCCAGTACTTC.

CDR3 DNA: TGTGCCAGCTCACCACTAGGACCCTCCCCAGATACGCAGTATTTT. Translation: CASSPLGPSPDTQYF. The chain employs TRBV18 and TRBJ2-3; D is ambiguous. The CDR3 is 15 residues long. The germline V and J ends were trimmed by 1 base and 4 bases, with 12 bases remaining between them. Germline values: CDR1 KGHSH, CDR2 LQKENI.

The V call is TRBV10-3, the J call TRBJ2-7; weak D call: TRBD2 (5 bases). Germline-derived CDR1 and CDR2 are ENHRY and SYGVKD. This CDR3 has 16 amino acids. V was trimmed by 0 bases and J by 4 bases, leaving 16 bases between them. The CDR3 loop is CAISESGVGVEYEQYF. The CDR3 DNA reads as TGTGCCATCAGTGAGTCTGGCGTGGGAGTTGAATACGAGCAGTACTTC.

This clone was seen only a few times. The V and J genes are TRBV6-5 and TRBJ1-1, with D perhaps matching TRBD1 (5 bases). The germline gives CDR1 MNHEY, CDR2 SVGAGI. Trimming removed 5 bases from V and 8 bases from J, with 9 bases in between. The CDR3 covers 11 residues. The CDR3 loop is CASSLAGEAFF. CDR3 DNA: TGTGCCAGCAGTCTCGCAGGGGAAGCTTTCTTT.

V usage is TRBV7-9 and J usage is TRBJ1-2; 8 nucleotides line up with TRBD1. Germline-derived CDR1 and CDR2 are SEHNR and FQNEAQ (reference sequence). This CDR3 region has 15 residues. V trimming: 3 bases; J trimming: 4 bases; junction bases outside the gene matches: 7. CDR3 bases: TGTGCCAGCAGCTTGGATGGACAGGGTCGCTATGGCTACACCTTC. Protein product: CASSLDGQGRYGYTF.

V is TRBV30 and J is TRBJ1-4; tentatively, D is TRBD1 (6 bases). V was cut by 0 bases and J by 8 bases, with 10 bases left in between. CDR3 length: 13 residues. CDR1 and CDR2 from the germline V gene are GTSNPN and SVGIG (reference sequence). The CDR3 loop is CAWSVQGGEKLFF. The CDR3 DNA follows: TGTGCCTGGAGTGTACAGGGAGGCGAAAAACTGTTTTTT.

The V call is TRBV6-5, the J call TRBJ2-3; perhaps TRBD2 as D (6 bases). CDR1 and CDR2 from the germline V gene are MNHEY and SVGAGI. The V end lost 4 bases, the J end lost 2 bases, and 10 bases lay between the germline ends. This CDR3 comprises 14 residues. This chain's CDR3 is CASSSTGDTDTQYF. CDR3 DNA: TGTGCCAGCAGTTCGACGGGGGACACAGATACGCAGTATTTT.

This chain connects TRBV11-2 to TRBJ2-5; D gene uncertain. V lost 5 bases and J 4 bases, leaving 11 bases between the germline ends. CDR1 and CDR2 (germline): SGHAT, FQNNGV. The CDR3 has 13 amino acids. The CDR3 sequence: CASSSGYRETQYF. CDR3 coding DNA: TGTGCCAGCAGCAGTGGGTATAGAGAGACCCAGTACTTC.

The chain carries TRBV7-3 and TRBJ2-6; D remains ambiguous. This CDR3 region has 14 residues. Germline V gives CDR1 SGHTA, CDR2 FQGTGA. V gave up 5 bases and J gave up 4 bases, with 9 bases separating them. CDR3 DNA: TGTGCCAGCAGCAGCAGTCAGGGGGCCAACGTCCTGACTTTC. Translating gives CASSSSQGANVLTF.

This clone was recorded a few times. The rearrangement joins TRBV19 to TRBJ1-4, with D unclear. Per the germline V gene, CDR1 is LNHDA and CDR2 is SQIVND (reference sequence). V was cut by 3 bases and J by 5 bases, with 10 bases left in between. The CDR3 is 14 residues long. CDR3: CASSISRRNEKLFF. The CDR3 nucleotides are TGTGCCAGTAGTATCTCCAGGCGCAATGAAAAACTGTTTTTT.

This rearrangement joins TRBV18 to TRBJ2-5; 9 nucleotides align to TRBD1. The ends lost 3 bases at V and 4 bases at J; junction bases unmatched: 0. From germline, CDR1 is KGHSH and CDR2 LQKENI. The CDR3 is 13 residues long. CDR3 in amino acids: CASSPDRGETQYF. In DNA, the CDR3 is TGTGCCAGCTCACCGGACAGGGGAGAGACCCAGTACTTC.

V gene TRBV29-1 combines with J gene TRBJ2-5; 7 bases align to TRBD1. The length of the CDR3 is 15 residues. Trimming at V came to 4 bases and at J to 5 bases, leaving 13 bases not matched to a gene. Germline V gives CDR1 SQVTM, CDR2 ANQGSEA. CDR3 residues: CSVAGTVLSQETQYF. In DNA, the CDR3 is TGCAGCGTTGCCGGGACAGTGCTCTCCCAGGAGACCCAGTACTTC. The full variable domain, completed using reference TRBV29-1 and TRBJ2-5, is SAVISQKPSRDICQRGTSLTIQCQVDSQVTMMFWYRQQPGQSLTLIATANQGSEATYESGFVIDKFPISRPNLTFSTLTVSNMSPEDSSIYLCSVAGTVLSQETQYFGPGTRLLVL.

The CDR3 loop reads CASSLDPSRGRLNEQFF. The CDR3, as DNA: TGTGCCAGCAGCTTAGATCCGTCTAGGGGGCGCTTGAATGAGCAGTTCTTC. The chain links TRBV11-3 to TRBJ2-1, with 7 bases identical to TRBD1. The V gene end was trimmed by 0 bases and the J gene end by 7 bases; junction bases not matched to a gene: 12. Germline CDR1 SGHNT, CDR2 YENEEA. The CDR3 consists of 17 residues.

This chain uses TRBV29-1 with TRBJ1-2; no reliable D call. Germline V gene data show CDR1 as SQVTM and CDR2 as ANQGSEA. Trimming took 6 bases from V and 2 from J, leaving 7 bases between them. This CDR3 has 11 residues. The CDR3 sequence: CSVGRNYGYTF. The DNA of the CDR3 is TGCAGCGTCGGACGGAACTATGGCTACACCTTC.

The table lists this clone with a few counts. This chain joins TRBV30 and TRBJ2-2; weak D call: TRBD1 (5 bases). Germline V gene sequence: CDR1 GTSNPN, CDR2 SVGIG (reference sequence). Trimming pared 1 base from V and 5 bases from J, leaving 14 bases between. This CDR3 has 15 residues. This chain's CDR3 is CAWSGTTLGTGELFF. DNA of the CDR3: TGTGCCTGGAGTGGGACAACTCTGGGGACCGGGGAGCTGTTTTTT.